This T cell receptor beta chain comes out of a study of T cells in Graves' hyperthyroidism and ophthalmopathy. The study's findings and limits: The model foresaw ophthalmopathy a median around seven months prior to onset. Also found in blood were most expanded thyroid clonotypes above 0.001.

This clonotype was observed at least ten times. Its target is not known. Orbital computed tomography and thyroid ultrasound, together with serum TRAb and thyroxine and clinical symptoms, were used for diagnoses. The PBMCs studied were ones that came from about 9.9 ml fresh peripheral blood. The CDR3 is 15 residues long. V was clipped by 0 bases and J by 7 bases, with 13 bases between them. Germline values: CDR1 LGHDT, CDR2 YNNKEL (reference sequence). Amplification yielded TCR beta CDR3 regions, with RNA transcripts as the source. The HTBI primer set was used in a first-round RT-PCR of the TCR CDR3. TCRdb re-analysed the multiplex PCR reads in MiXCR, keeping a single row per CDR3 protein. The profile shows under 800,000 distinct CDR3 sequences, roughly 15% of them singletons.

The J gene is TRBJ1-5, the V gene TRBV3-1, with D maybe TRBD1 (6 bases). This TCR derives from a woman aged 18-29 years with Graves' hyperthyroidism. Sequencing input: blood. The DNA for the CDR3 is TGTGCCAGCAGCCAAGAACCAAACAGGGCCCAGCCCCAGCATTTT. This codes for CASSQEPNRAQPQHF.